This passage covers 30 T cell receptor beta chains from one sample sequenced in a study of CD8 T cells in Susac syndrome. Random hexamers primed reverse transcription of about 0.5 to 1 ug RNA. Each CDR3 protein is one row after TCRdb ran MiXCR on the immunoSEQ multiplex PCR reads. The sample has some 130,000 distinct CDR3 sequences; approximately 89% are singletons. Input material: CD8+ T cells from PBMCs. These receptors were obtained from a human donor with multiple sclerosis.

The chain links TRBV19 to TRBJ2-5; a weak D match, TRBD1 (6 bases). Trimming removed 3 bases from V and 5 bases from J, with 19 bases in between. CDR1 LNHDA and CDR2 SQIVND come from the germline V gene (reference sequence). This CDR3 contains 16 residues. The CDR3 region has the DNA TGTGCCAGTAGTATGGGGTACAGGGATTTATTGGAGACCCAGTACTTC. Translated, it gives CASSMGYRDLLETQYF.

For the CDR3, the DNA is TGCGCCAGCAGCTTAACCAGACACTACGAGCAGTACTTC. It yields the protein CASSLTRHYEQYF. The chain has TRBV5-1 and TRBJ2-7; D not resolved. Looked up from germline, CDR1 is SGHRS and CDR2 is YFSETQ. The CDR3 extends over 13 amino acids. V lost 2 bases and J lost 3, with 9 bases in between.

As DNA, the CDR3 is TGTGCCAGCAAGGAGACAGAGGGAGGACAGGTGGAGCTGTTTTTT. Translating it yields CASKETEGGQVELFF. The chain links TRBV2 to TRBJ2-2; D might be TRBD1 (7 bases). The CDR3 contains 15 residues. Trimming took off 7 bases at V and 10 bases at J, with 22 bases between the two ends. The V gene's germline CDR1 is SNHLY and CDR2 FYNNEI.

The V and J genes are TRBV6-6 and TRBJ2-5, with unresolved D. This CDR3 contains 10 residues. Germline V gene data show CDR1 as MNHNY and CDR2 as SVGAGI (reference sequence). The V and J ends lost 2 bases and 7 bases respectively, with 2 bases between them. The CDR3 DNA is TGTGCCAGCAGTTACGGGACCCAGTACTTC. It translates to CASSYGTQYF.

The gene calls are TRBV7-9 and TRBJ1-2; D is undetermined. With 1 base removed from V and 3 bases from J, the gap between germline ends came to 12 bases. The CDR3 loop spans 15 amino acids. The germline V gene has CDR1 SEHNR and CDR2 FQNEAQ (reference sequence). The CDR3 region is CASSLVGLGDYGYTF. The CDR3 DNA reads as TGTGCCAGCAGCTTAGTAGGCCTCGGGGACTATGGCTACACCTTC. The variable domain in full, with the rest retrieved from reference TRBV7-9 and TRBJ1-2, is DTGVSQNPRHKITKRGQNVTFRCDPISEHNRLYWYRQTLGQGPEFLTYFQNEAQLEKSRLLSDRFSAERPKGSFSTLEIQRTEQGDSAMYLCASSLVGLGDYGYTFGSGTRLTVV.

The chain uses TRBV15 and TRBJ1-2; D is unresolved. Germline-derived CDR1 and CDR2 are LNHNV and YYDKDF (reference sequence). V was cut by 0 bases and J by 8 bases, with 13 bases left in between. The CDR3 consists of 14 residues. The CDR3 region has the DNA TGTGCCACCAGCAGAGATTTTGGGTTTCAAGGCTACACCTTC. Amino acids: CATSRDFGFQGYTF.

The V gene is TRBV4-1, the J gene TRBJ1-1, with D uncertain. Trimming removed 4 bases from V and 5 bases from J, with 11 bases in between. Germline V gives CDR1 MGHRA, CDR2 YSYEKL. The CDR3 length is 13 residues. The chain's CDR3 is CASSPPILTEAFF. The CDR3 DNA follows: TGCGCCAGCAGCCCTCCTATTTTGACTGAAGCTTTCTTT.

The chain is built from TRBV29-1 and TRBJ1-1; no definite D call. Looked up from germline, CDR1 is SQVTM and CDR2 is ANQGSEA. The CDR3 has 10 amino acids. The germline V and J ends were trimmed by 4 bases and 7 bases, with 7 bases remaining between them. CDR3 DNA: TGCAGCGTTGTCGTCGGTGAAGCTTTCTTT. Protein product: CSVVVGEAFF. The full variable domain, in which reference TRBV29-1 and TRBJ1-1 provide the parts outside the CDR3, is SAVISQKPSRDICQRGTSLTIQCQVDSQVTMMFWYRQQPGQSLTLIATANQGSEATYESGFVIDKFPISRPNLTFSTLTVSNMSPEDSSIYLCSVVVGEAFFGQGTRLTVV.

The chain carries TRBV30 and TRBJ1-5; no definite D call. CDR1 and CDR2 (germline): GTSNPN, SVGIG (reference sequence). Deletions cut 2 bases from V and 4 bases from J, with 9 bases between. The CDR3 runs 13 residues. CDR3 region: CAWSQLGNQPQHF. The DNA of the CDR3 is TGTGCCTGGAGTCAGCTTGGGAATCAGCCCCAGCATTTT.

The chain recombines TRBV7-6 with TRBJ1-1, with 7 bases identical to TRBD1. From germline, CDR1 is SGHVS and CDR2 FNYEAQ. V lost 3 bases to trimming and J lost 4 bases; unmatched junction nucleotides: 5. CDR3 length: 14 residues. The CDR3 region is CASSFQGGGTEAFF. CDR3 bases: TGTGCCAGCAGCTTCCAGGGGGGGGGCACTGAAGCTTTCTTT.

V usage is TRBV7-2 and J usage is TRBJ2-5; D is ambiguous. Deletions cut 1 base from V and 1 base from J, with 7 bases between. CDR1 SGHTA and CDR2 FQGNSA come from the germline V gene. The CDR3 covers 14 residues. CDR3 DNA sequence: TGTGCCAGCAGCTTAGAGGCCCGCCAAGAGACCCAGTACTTC. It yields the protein CASSLEARQETQYF.

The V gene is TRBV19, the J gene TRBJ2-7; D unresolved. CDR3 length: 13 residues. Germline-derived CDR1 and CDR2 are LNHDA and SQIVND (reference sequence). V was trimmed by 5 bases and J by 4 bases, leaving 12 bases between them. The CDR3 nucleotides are TGTGCCAGTAGTCCCACCCCTACGTACGAGCAGTACTTC. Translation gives CASSPTPTYEQYF.

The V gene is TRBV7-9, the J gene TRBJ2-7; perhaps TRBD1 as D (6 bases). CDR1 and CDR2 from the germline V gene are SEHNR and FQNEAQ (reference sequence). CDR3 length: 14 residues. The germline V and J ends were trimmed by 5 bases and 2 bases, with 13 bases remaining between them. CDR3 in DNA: TGTGCCAGCAGCACGGACAGCCTTACCTACGAGCAGTACTTC. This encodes CASSTDSLTYEQYF.

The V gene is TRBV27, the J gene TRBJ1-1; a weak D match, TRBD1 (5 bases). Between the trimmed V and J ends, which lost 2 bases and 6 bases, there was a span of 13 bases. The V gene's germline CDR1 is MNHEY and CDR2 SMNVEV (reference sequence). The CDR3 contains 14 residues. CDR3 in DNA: TGTGCCAGCAGTTTAAGGGGCTCGGCCCCTGAAGCTTTCTTT. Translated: CASSLRGSAPEAFF.

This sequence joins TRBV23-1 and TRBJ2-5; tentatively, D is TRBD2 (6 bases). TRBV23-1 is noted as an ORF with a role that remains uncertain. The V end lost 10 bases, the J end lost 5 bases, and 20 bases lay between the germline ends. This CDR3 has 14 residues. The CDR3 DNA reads TGCGCCAAAATTAATCCGGACTATTCGGAGACCCAGTACTTC. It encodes CAKINPDYSETQYF.

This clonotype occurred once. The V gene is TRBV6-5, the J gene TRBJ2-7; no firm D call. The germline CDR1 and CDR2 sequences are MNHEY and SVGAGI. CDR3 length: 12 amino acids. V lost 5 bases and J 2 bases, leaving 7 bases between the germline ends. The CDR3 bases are TGTGCCAGCAGTGATGGACCCTACGAGCAGTACTTC. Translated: CASSDGPYEQYF.

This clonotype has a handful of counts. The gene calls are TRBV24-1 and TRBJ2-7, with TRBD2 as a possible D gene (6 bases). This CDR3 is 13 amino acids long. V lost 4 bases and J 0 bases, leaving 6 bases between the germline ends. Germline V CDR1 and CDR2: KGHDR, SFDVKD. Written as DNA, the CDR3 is TGTGCCACCAGTGAGGGGGGCTCCTACGAGCAGTACTTC. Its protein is CATSEGGSYEQYF.

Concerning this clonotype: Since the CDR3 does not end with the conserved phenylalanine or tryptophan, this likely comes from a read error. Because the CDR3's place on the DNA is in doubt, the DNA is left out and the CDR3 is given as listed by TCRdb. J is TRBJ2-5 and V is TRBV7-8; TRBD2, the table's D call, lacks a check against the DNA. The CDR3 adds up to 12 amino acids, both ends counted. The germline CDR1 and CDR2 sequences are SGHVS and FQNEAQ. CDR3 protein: CASSYLSGSLTI.

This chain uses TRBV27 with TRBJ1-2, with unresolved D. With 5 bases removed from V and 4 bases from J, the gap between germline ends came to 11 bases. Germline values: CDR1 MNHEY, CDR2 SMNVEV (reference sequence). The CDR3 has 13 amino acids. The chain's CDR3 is CASSPRLAYGYTF. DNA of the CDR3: TGTGCCAGCAGTCCACGGTTGGCCTATGGCTACACCTTC.

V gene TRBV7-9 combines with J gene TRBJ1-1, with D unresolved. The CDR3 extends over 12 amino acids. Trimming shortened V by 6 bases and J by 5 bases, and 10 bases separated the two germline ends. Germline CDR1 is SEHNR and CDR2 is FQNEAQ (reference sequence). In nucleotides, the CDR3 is TGTGCCAGCAGTGCGCAACTGACTGAAGCTTTCTTT. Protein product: CASSAQLTEAFF.

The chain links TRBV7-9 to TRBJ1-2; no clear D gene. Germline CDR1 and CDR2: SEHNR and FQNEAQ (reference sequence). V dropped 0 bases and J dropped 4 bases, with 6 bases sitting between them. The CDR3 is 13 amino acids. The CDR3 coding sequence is TGTGCCAGCAGCTTAGCGCCCCGCTATGGCTACACCTTC. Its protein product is CASSLAPRYGYTF.

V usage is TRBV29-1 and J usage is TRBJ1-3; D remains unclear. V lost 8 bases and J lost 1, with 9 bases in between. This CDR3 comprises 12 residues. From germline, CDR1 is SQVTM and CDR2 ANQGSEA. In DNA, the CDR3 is TGCAGCATTAAAGAGTCTGGAAACACCATATATTTT. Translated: CSIKESGNTIYF.

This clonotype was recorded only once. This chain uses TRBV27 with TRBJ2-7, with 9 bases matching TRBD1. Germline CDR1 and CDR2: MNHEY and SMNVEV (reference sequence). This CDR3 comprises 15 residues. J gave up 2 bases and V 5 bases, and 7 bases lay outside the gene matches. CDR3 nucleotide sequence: TGTGCCAGCAGTCCCGTCGGGACAGGGACCTACGAGCAGTACTTC. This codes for CASSPVGTGTYEQYF.

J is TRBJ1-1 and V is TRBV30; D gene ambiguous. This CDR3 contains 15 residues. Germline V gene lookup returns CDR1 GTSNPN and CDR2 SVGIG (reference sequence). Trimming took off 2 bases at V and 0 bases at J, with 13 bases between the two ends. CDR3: CAWSTQLTLNTEAFF. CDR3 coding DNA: TGTGCCTGGAGTACACAGCTTACCCTGAACACTGAAGCTTTCTTT.

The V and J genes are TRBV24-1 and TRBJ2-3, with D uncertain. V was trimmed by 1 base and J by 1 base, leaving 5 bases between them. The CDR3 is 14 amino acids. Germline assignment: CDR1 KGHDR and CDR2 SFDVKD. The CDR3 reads CATSDLAGTDTQYF. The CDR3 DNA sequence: TGTGCCACCAGTGATTTAGCTGGCACAGATACGCAGTATTTT.

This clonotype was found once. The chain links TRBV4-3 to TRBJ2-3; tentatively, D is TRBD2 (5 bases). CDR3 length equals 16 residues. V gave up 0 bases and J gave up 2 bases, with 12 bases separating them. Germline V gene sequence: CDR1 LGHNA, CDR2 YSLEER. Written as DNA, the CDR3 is TGCGCCAGCAGCCAAGATAGCGACTCGATCACAGATACGCAGTATTTT. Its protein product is CASSQDSDSITDTQYF.

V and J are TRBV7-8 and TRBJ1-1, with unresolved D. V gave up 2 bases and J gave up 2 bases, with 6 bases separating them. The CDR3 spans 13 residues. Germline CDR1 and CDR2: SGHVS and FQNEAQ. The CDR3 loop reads CASSLFFNTEAFF. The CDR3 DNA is TGTGCCAGCAGCTTATTCTTTAACACTGAAGCTTTCTTT.

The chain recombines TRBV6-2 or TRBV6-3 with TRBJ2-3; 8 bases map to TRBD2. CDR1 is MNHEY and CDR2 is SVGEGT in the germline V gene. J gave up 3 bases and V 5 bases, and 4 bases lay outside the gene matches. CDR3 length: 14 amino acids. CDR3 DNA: TGTGCCAGCAGTAAGCGGGAGATGACAGATACGCAGTATTTT. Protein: CASSKREMTDTQYF.

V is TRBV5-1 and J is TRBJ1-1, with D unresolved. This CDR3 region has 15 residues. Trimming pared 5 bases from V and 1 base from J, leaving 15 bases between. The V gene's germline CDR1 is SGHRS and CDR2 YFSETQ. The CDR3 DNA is TGCGCCAGCAGATACGGACGGTCTTCGAACACTGAAGCTTTCTTT. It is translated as CASRYGRSSNTEAFF.

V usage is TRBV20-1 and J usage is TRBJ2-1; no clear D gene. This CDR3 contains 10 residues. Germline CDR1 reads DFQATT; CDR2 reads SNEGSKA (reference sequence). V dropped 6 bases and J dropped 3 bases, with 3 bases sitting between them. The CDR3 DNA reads TGCAGTGCAGGCTACAATGAGCAGTTCTTC. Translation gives CSAGYNEQFF.